This T cell receptor beta chain was retrieved from a study of T cells after yellow fever vaccination. Study information: The authors prepared low-cell-number fractions using SMART-Seq v4 Ultra Low Input.

In the case of this clonotype: The antigen is not known.

This CDR3 has 15 residues. The trim removed 1 base at V and 5 bases at J, leaving 6 bases unmatched. Germline V CDR1 and CDR2: SGHTA, FQGNSA. General observations from the study: Re-detected after boosting: most primary clones, 96% of CD4 and about 85% of CD8.

Making TCR cDNA involved 5'RACE template switching, which added UMIs and a universal primer site. TCRdb fed the 5' RACE reads into MiXCR, producing one record per CDR3 protein. The table has 450,000 to 550,000 distinct CDR3 sequences, 19% seen once. This TCR came from a man younger than 40 who received the YFV17D yellow fever vaccine. The chain employs TRBV7-2 and TRBJ2-3, with 7 bases matching TRBD1. Specimen: PBMCs, collected 15 days after the yellow fever booster vaccination. The CDR3 sequence is CASSLVKGARDTQYF. The CDR3, as DNA: TGTGCCAGCAGCTTAGTAAAGGGGGCTAGAGATACGCAGTATTTT.